Listed below are T cell receptor beta chains from one sample, sequenced in a study of blood T cells in healthy people across ages. TCRdb independently ran MiXCR on the 5' RACE reads; one entry per CDR3 protein. The table shows some 780,000 distinct CDR3 sequences, with roughly three fifths occurring only once. Sequencing was done on a sample of blood. The receptors here all came from a middle-aged man in good health. Each CDR3 is given with its conserved first and last residue. D genes are given only for firm matches. A clone size is listed for some rows: how often the clone was seen (once, few, many), or a class if it is expanded.

TRBJ2-2 TRBD2 TRBV9 once CASSARAGANTGELFF TGTGCCAGCAGCGCACGAGCGGGGGCGAACACCGGGGAGCTGTTTTTT
TRBJ2-1 - TRBV7-9 once CASSAGRTNEQFF TGTGCCAGCAGCGCTGGACGGACCAATGAGCAGTTCTTC
TRBJ2-2 - TRBV7-2 - CASSLALGADLTGELFF TGTGCCAGCAGCTTAGCGTTGGGCGCAGACCTCACCGGGGAGCTGTTTTTT
TRBJ1-2 - TRBV4-3 - CASSQGGVRGYTF TGCGCCAGCAGCCAAGGAGGGGTAAGGGGCTACACCTTC
TRBJ1-2 - TRBV20-1 - CSARDLRDPGWGNYGYTF TGCAGTGCTAGAGATTTAAGGGACCCAGGGTGGGGGAACTATGGCTACACCTTC
TRBJ1-1 - TRBV3-1 - CASSQGGATEAFF TGTGCCAGCAGCCAAGGCGGTGCCACTGAAGCTTTCTTT
TRBJ2-3 TRBD1 TRBV10-3 - CAISGTKTGGVGTDTQYF TGTGCCATCAGTGGGACGAAGACAGGGGGGGTCGGCACAGATACGCAGTATTTT
TRBJ2-1 - TRBV11-2 - CASSLGWVNEQFF TGTGCCAGCAGCTTAGGTTGGGTAAATGAGCAGTTCTTC
TRBJ2-4 TRBD2 TRBV20-1 few CSASGGAAKNIQYF TGCAGTGCTAGCGGGGGGGCCGCCAAAAACATTCAGTACTTC
TRBJ1-6 - TRBV7-3 - CASSLSDSLNSPLHF TGTGCCAGCAGCCTATCTGACAGCCTTAATTCACCCCTCCACTTT
TRBJ2-2 - TRBV28 - CASSLMGLADHTGELFF TGTGCCAGCAGTTTGATGGGGCTAGCCGACCACACCGGGGAGCTGTTTTTT
TRBJ2-2 - TRBV5-1 - CASSLEYRGSGELFF TGCGCCAGCAGCTTGGAATATAGGGGTTCCGGGGAGCTGTTTTTT
TRBJ2-3 TRBD1 TRBV30 - CAWSPKGQGRPDTQYF TGTGCCTGGAGTCCCAAGGGACAGGGGAGGCCAGATACGCAGTATTTT
TRBJ2-5 - TRBV5-1 few CASSDPEGALETQYF TGCGCCAGCAGCGACCCCGAAGGGGCCCTAGAGACCCAGTACTTC
TRBJ2-5 - TRBV25-1 - CASSPRRNQETQYF TGTGCCAGCAGTCCCCGACGGAACCAAGAGACCCAGTACTTC
TRBJ1-1 - TRBV3-1 - CASSHGDRRTEAFF TGTGCCAGCAGCCATGGGGATAGAAGGACTGAAGCTTTCTTT
TRBJ2-3 TRBD1 TRBV28 - CASSLVAGGEDTQYF TGTGCCAGCAGTTTGGTGGCAGGGGGCGAAGATACGCAGTATTTT
TRBJ1-6 - TRBV5-6 few CASSPRRSPLHF TGTGCCAGCAGCCCTCGTCGTTCACCCCTCCACTTT
TRBJ2-3 TRBD2 TRBV20-1 few CSARVWSAGGRLDTQYF TGCAGTGCTAGAGTTTGGTCCGCGGGGGGGCGTCTAGATACGCAGTATTTT
TRBJ1-2 TRBD1 TRBV6-5 - CASSKRRTGGNYGYTF TGTGCCAGCAGTAAGAGGCGGACAGGGGGCAACTATGGCTACACCTTC
TRBJ1-1 - TRBV20-1 few CSASNNLGVSTEAFF TGCAGTGCTAGTAACAACCTGGGCGTAAGCACTGAAGCTTTCTTT
TRBJ2-1 - TRBV13 - CASNTPTRSSYNEQFF TGTGCCAGCAACACTCCTACACGGAGCTCCTACAATGAGCAGTTCTTC
TRBJ2-4 - TRBV29-1 - CSVRGLVAKNIQYF TGCAGCGTTCGAGGATTAGTGGCCAAAAACATTCAGTACTTC
TRBJ2-6 TRBD1 TRBV28 once CASSLYLDRRSISGANVLTF TGTGCCAGCAGTTTATACTTGGACAGGAGATCGATCTCTGGGGCCAACGTCCTGACTTTC
TRBJ2-3 - TRBV27 - CASSSIYTDTQYF TGTGCCAGCAGTTCGATCTACACAGATACGCAGTATTTT
TRBJ2-3 - TRBV28 - CASRPLDRSGADTQYF TGTGCCAGCAGACCCTTGGACAGATCAGGGGCAGATACGCAGTATTTT
TRBJ2-1 - TRBV18 - CASSAGSSGSYNEQFF TGTGCCAGCTCTGCCGGGTCATCGGGGTCCTACAATGAGCAGTTCTTC
TRBJ1-2 TRBD1 TRBV7-2 - CASSSSGTGLNYGYTF TGTGCCAGCAGCTCATCCGGGACAGGGTTGAACTATGGCTACACCTTC
TRBJ2-5 - TRBV5-4 - CASSRRESAETQYF TGTGCCAGCAGCAGAAGGGAATCAGCAGAGACCCAGTACTTC